This TCR beta chain derives from a study of blood T cell repertoires in COVID-19. In the study overall: In each case, the material was cDNA or gDNA derived from T cells, B-cell-depleted T cells, or PBMCs.

The V gene end was trimmed by 4 bases and the J gene end by 0 bases; junction bases not matched to a gene: 2. CDR3 length: 14 amino acids. Germline CDR1 SGDLS, CDR2 YYNGEE. Original handling: Counts of nucleated cells, estimated from reference gene primer amplification, were obtained. TCRdb's table, derived via immunoSEQ multiplex PCR, lists solely in-frame clones and lacks some. V and J calls plus clone size are reproduced from that table; the DNA served to infer D and trimming. Of approximately 300,000 clones in the sample, around four fifths were seen once. Material: peripheral blood. The rearrangement links TRBV9 to TRBJ2-7, with TRBD2 matching 9 bases. This TCR derives from a woman between 45 and 65 years old with active or convalescent COVID-19. The CDR3 DNA follows: TGTGCCAGCAGCCCTAGCGGGACCTCCTACGAGCAGTACTTC. Translated, it gives CASSPSGTSYEQYF.